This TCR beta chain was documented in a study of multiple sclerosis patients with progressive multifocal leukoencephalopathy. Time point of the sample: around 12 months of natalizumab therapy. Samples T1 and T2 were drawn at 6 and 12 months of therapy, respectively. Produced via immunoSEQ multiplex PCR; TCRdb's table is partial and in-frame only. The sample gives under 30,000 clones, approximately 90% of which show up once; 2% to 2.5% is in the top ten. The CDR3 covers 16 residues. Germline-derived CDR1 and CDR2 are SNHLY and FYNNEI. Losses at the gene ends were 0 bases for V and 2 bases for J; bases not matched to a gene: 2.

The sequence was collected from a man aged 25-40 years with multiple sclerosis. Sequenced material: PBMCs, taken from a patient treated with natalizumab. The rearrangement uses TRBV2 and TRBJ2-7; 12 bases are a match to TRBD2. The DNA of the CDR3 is TGTGCCAGCAGTGAAGCGCCTAGCGGGAGGGCCTACGAGCAGTACTTC. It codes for CASSEAPSGRAYEQYF.